One and the same sample provided the 7 T cell receptor beta chains below, sequenced in a study of Ad26.COV2.S vaccination and SARS-CoV-2 variants. Clones were sequenced by immunoSEQ multiplex PCR, and TCRdb holds only the in-frame ones, with some missing. The table includes a few hundred thousand clones, 80% to 95% detected once. Treatment meaning: around 19 received Ad26.COV2.S at low or high dose, single or two shots; about five received placebo; per-sample allocation not given. Day 63 after the first injection of vaccine or placebo was the sampling time. The specimen comprised peripheral blood, sampled in a trial of Ad26.COV2.S vaccine versus placebo. These receptors originate from a person aged 18 to 59 who received the Ad26.COV2.S COVID-19 vaccine or a placebo.

V usage is TRBV3-1 (or the pseudogene TRBV3-2) and J usage is TRBJ2-1, with TRBD2 identical over 9 bases. Germline values: CDR1 LGHDT, CDR2 YNNKEL (reference sequence). This CDR3 is built from 15 residues. The V segment lost 1 base and the J segment 6 bases; nucleotides outside the gene matches: 4. The CDR3 here is CASSQGSGGPNEQFF. CDR3 nucleotide sequence: TGTGCCAGCAGCCAAGGAAGCGGGGGGCCCAATGAGCAGTTCTTC.

The genes are TRBV9 and TRBJ1-1; D gene uncertain. There are 14 residues in the CDR3. Looked up from germline, CDR1 is SGDLS and CDR2 is YYNGEE. V lost 4 bases and J lost 4, with 14 bases in between. CDR3 sequence: CASSTSPAPTEAFF. CDR3 nucleotide sequence: TGTGCCAGCAGCACCTCACCCGCGCCCACTGAAGCTTTCTTT.

This sequence joins TRBV25-1 and TRBJ1-5; the D is unclear. CDR1 is MGHDK and CDR2 is SYGVNS in the germline V gene. Trimming took off 8 bases at V and 2 bases at J, with 7 bases between the two ends. The CDR3 extends over 12 amino acids. The CDR3 protein is CASRAGNQPQHF. In DNA, the CDR3 is TGTGCCAGCCGGGCAGGCAATCAGCCCCAGCATTTT.

The CDR3 loop is CASSSRATSNQPQHF. DNA for the CDR3: TGTGCCAGCAGTTCGCGGGCCACCAGCAATCAGCCCCAGCATTTT. This sequence joins TRBV28 and TRBJ1-5, with unresolved D. The CDR3 has 15 residues. Trimming cost V 4 bases and J 1 base, with 11 bases left between them. The germline V gene encodes CDR1 MDHEN and CDR2 SYDVKM.

The chain uses TRBV27 and TRBJ1-1; D ambiguous. This CDR3 comprises 16 residues. V lost 5 bases and J 1 base, leaving 17 bases between the germline ends. CDR1 and CDR2 from the germline V gene are MNHEY and SMNVEV (reference sequence). The CDR3 DNA reads TGTGCCAGCAGTCTATTACCAGGAGGCGGGAACACTGAAGCTTTCTTT. Protein: CASSLLPGGGNTEAFF.

The J gene is TRBJ1-2, the V gene TRBV30; D is undetermined. This CDR3 is 13 amino acids long. CDR1 and CDR2 from the germline V gene are GTSNPN and SVGIG (reference sequence). V lost 2 bases and J 2 bases, leaving 9 bases between the germline ends. The CDR3 DNA is TGTGCCTGGAGTCAATCCCTCAACTATGGCTACACCTTC. Its protein is CAWSQSLNYGYTF.

V usage is TRBV6-4 and J usage is TRBJ2-2; D possibly corresponds to TRBD1 (5 bases). Germline V lookup: CDR1 MRHNA, CDR2 SNTAGT. The CDR3 has 16 amino acids. The V end was cut by 0 bases, the J end by 4 bases, with 12 bases between. The CDR3 is CASSDSARVFTGELFF. As DNA, the CDR3 is TGTGCCAGCAGTGACTCGGCCAGGGTCTTCACCGGGGAGCTGTTTTTT.